Here is one T cell receptor (beta chain) with its context. The roughly 120-subject validation cohort, separate from the 666-subject first cohort, included the donors. This specimen belongs to a study of cytomegalovirus exposure and HLA in healthy donors. Sequencing used immunoSEQ multiplex PCR; TCRdb keeps in-frame clones, though not all of them. The sample consists of around 60,000 clones, just over 90% of them appearing once. The material sequenced was PBMCs. The source is a young woman in good health and CMV-seronegative.

The CDR3 DNA is TGTGCCAGCTCAATAGGCAGGACTGAAGCTTTCTTT. Translation gives CASSIGRTEAFF. V gene TRBV18 combines with J gene TRBJ1-1; no clear D gene. The CDR3 has 12 amino acids. Germline lookup yields CDR1 KGHSH and CDR2 LQKENI. The V end lost 5 bases, the J end lost 5 bases, and 9 bases lay between the germline ends.